Listed below are T cell receptor beta chains from one sample, sequenced in a study of T cell repertoires in cytomegalovirus infection. Antigens for these TCRs are unknown. TCRdb used MiXCR to reprocess the reads, holding one entry per CDR3 protein. The table records 340,000 or so distinct CDR3 sequences, roughly 25% of them present only once. Sequences were derived from cultured PBMCs, sampled from culture after CMV antigen stimulation. The receptors derive from a human donor in good health (CMV status not recorded). Some clones in this sample may be carry-over from other donors' samples. The CDR3 runs from the conserved cysteine through the conserved F or W. Fields, in order: clone size, D gene, J gene, V gene, CDR3 protein, CDR3 DNA. D genes are given only for firm matches. Expanded clones are given a class, and other clones once, few, many or no size at all.

clone size: few
D gene: TRBD2
J gene: TRBJ2-3
V gene: TRBV20-1
CDR3 protein: CSARRQVGSGKTDTQYF
CDR3 DNA: TGCAGTGCTAGACGTCAAGTTGGTAGCGGGAAAACAGATACGCAGTATTTT

clone size: few
D gene: TRBD1
J gene: TRBJ1-4
V gene: TRBV3-1
CDR3 protein: CASSQGQGVGEKLFF
CDR3 DNA: TGTGCCAGCAGCCAAGGACAGGGGGTAGGAGAAAAACTGTTTTTT

clone size: .
D gene: .
J gene: TRBJ2-1
V gene: TRBV20-1
CDR3 protein: CSAAGTQLPDEQFF
CDR3 DNA: TGCAGTGCTGCCGGGACCCAGCTCCCCGATGAGCAGTTCTTC

clone size: .
D gene: TRBD1
J gene: TRBJ1-6
V gene: TRBV28
CDR3 protein: CASSQGGLGSPLHF
CDR3 DNA: TGTGCCAGCAGCCAAGGGGGCCTAGGTTCACCCCTCCACTTT

clone size: few
D gene: TRBD2
J gene: TRBJ2-5
V gene: TRBV5-4
CDR3 protein: CASAGTSGRQETQYF
CDR3 DNA: TGTGCCAGCGCAGGGACTAGCGGGCGGCAAGAGACCCAGTACTTC

clone size: .
D gene: .
J gene: TRBJ2-7
V gene: TRBV6-1
CDR3 protein: CASSYLTFYEQYF
CDR3 DNA: TGTGCCAGCAGTTACTTGACTTTCTACGAGCAGTACTTC

clone size: .
D gene: .
J gene: TRBJ1-2
V gene: TRBV19
CDR3 protein: CASSYASSGSYYGYTF
CDR3 DNA: TGTGCCAGTTCTTATGCATCTTCGGGGTCCTACTATGGCTACACCTTC

clone size: many
D gene: .
J gene: TRBJ2-3
V gene: TRBV7-2
CDR3 protein: CASSFYRERTPDTQYF
CDR3 DNA: TGTGCCAGCAGCTTTTATCGGGAGAGGACCCCAGATACGCAGTATTTT

clone size: many
D gene: TRBD1
J gene: TRBJ2-5
V gene: TRBV9
CDR3 protein: CASSVGTGGLWETQYF
CDR3 DNA: TGTGCCAGCAGCGTAGGTACAGGGGGCCTCTGGGAGACCCAGTACTTC

clone size: few
D gene: .
J gene: TRBJ2-7
V gene: TRBV11-1
CDR3 protein: CASSDTGTSRSYEQYF
CDR3 DNA: TGTGCCAGCAGTGATACCGGGACTTCCCGCTCCTACGAGCAGTACTTC